This record covers a single T cell receptor beta chain. TCRdb re-called the 5' RACE reads through MiXCR, storing one row per CDR3 protein. In the table there are around 220,000 distinct CDR3 sequences, around 15% of which are singletons. Germline V CDR1 and CDR2: SGHAT, FQNNGV. This CDR3 comprises 13 residues. The ends were cut back, 5 bases at V and 2 bases at J, with 9 bases in the middle. The data derive from a study of identical twins. Among all donors, each was a healthy Caucasian. Sequencing used memory (CD45RO+) T cells sorted from blood. The receptor's source is a woman under 30 in good health. The chain joins TRBV11-2 to TRBJ2-5; D is unresolved. The CDR3 DNA reads as TGTGCCAGCAGCAGGACCCAGCAAGAGACCCAGTACTTC. Its translation: CASSRTQQETQYF.